This T cell receptor beta chain was sequenced during a study of blood T cell repertoires in COVID-19 (dated by TCRdb to the early 2020s). Background for the entire study: The collaborator samples originated in the United States, Italy and Spain and spanned the acute and convalescent phases of COVID-19. Samples were obtained from the ongoing ImmuneRACE study (first 160 participants) and from over 1,000 subjects provided by 6 global collaborators. Nearly every sample came with metadata listing a de-identified subject ID, COVID-19 status, age in years and sex. The dataset comprised deeply sampled blood TCRbeta repertoires from subjects exposed to, actively infected with, or recovered from COVID-19. The repertoires were made available in a free public database intended to serve as a resource for research on the immune response to SARS-CoV-2. Where HLA class I and class II types were available, the types were taken from metadata supplied by the sample provider, not from assay-based typing. The prospective study material was composed of cDNA or gDNA derived from T cells, B-cell-depleted T cells, or PBMCs.

CDR1 and CDR2 were assigned from the germline V gene as SGDLS and YYNGEE. V lost 3 bases and J lost 2 bases; the stretch between them is 8 bases long. The CDR3 spans 13 residues, from the cysteine through the phenylalanine. Of all the DNA, just the CDR3 is kept, 39 bases in frame from base 1. In the prospective study, participants were about 18 to 95 years old, resided in 24 geographic areas of the United States, and were enrolled through a virtual design. In the prospective study, cohorts were assigned on the basis of participant-reported clinical history obtained from a screening survey and a study questionnaire. In the prospective study, mobile phlebotomists collected whole blood, serum and a nasopharyngeal or oropharyngeal swab from each participant. Over a roughly two-month period, participants in the prospective study had the option of providing additional blood draws and questionnaires. Blood samples from the prospective study were shipped frozen or at room temperature prior to DNA extraction.

Summary of the overall study and its limitations: The amount of clinical and demographic metadata varied by source and participant and was provided uncurated.

The immunoSEQ Assay, a bias-controlled multiplex PCR, was used to amplify TCRbeta CDR3 regions from genomic DNA. In the source study's methods: Within the assay, amplification of reference gene primers was used to estimate how many nucleated cells each sample contained. Sequence reads were collapsed and filtered to measure the absolute abundance of every unique TCRbeta CDR3 rearrangement. For each sample, productive Simpson clonality was calculated as the square root of Simpson's diversity index across productive rearrangements. The immuneACCESS repertoire file appears here via TCRdb, limited to in-frame rearrangements. These files lack a portion of the clones; in checked studies, under half of the deficit traces to unresolved V genes, and the cause of the others is not known. V, J and clone size were drawn from that table, and D and trimming were deduced from the DNA. Across this sample there are under 200,000 clones, with around 85% seen only once. The top ten constitute roughly 5.7% of the sample.

Regarding this clone: Its antigen specificity is not known. Base qualities are missing; no much larger clone stands one base away.

The receptor comes from a woman between 40 and 50 years old with acute COVID-19. The sample consisted of PBMCs or T cells enriched from blood (not recorded which). Rearrangement joined TRBV9 to TRBJ2-5, with TRBD1 as a weak D call on 6 bases. The CDR3 sequence is CASSAGQQETQYF. The DNA reads as follows: TGTGCCAGCAGCGCAGGACAGCAAGAGACCCAGTACTTC.